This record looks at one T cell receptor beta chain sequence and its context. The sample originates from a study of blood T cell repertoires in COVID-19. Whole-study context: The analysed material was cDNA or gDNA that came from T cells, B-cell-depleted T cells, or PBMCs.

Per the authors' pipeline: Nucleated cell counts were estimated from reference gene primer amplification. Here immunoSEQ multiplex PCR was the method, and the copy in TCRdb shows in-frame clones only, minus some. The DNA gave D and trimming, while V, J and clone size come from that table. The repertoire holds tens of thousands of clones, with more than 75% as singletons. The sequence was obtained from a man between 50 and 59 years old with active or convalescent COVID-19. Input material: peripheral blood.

CDR3 sequence (DNA): TGTGCCAGCAGTCGTCCCGGGACAGGGAATTCACCCCTCCACTTT. It yields the protein CASSRPGTGNSPLHF. The chain is built from TRBV28 and TRBJ1-6, with 9 bases matching TRBD1. This CDR3 spans 15 amino acids. V shed 5 bases and J 7 bases; nucleotides not matched to a gene: 6. CDR1 and CDR2 (germline): MDHEN, SYDVKM.